These T cell receptor beta chains were read from a single sample in a study of blood T cell repertoires in COVID-19. The table came from immunoSEQ multiplex PCR; TCRdb's copy has only in-frame clones and leaves some out. This sample has roughly 42,000 clones; 85% to 90% occur once, and the top ten carry more than 7%. Sequencing input: peripheral blood. These TCRs come from a man aged 30 to 39 with active or convalescent COVID-19. The CDR3 runs from the conserved cysteine through the conserved F or W. A D gene is named only where the DNA matches it firmly. A clone size is listed for some rows: how often the clone was seen (once, few, many), or a class if it is expanded.

j_call | cdr3_length | d_call | v_call | clone_size | cdr3_nt | cdr3_aa
TRBJ1-4 | 17 | . | TRBV9 | . | TGTGCCAGCAGCGTAGCGGGAGCCAGTCGAACTAATGAAAAACTGTTTTTT | CASSVAGASRTNEKLFF
TRBJ2-1 | 15 | TRBD2 | TRBV9 | . | TGTGCCAGCAGCGTAACTAGCGGGAGGGGGAATGAGCAGTTCTTC | CASSVTSGRGNEQFF
TRBJ1-2 | 14 | TRBD1 | TRBV2 | . | TGTGCCAGCAGACCCGGACAGGGAGACTATGGCTACACCTTC | CASRPGQGDYGYTF
TRBJ2-1 | 19 | TRBD2 | TRBV19 | . | TGTGCCAGTAGTATGGGGAGACTAGCGACCGCGAGCTCCTACAATGAGCAGTTCTTC | CASSMGRLATASSYNEQFF
TRBJ1-1 | 15 | TRBD1 | TRBV18 | once | TGTGCCAGCTCACCAATCTACAGGGGGCGCATTGAAGCTTTCTTT | CASSPIYRGRIEAFF
TRBJ1-1 | 15 | TRBD1 | TRBV13 | . | TGTGCCAGCAGCCCCGGGACAGGTTTGAACACTGAAGCTTTCTTT | CASSPGTGLNTEAFF
TRBJ2-5 | 16 | TRBD2 | TRBV4-3 | . | TGCGCCAGCAGCCAATGGACTAGCGGGAGTTCGGAGACCCAGTACTTC | CASSQWTSGSSETQYF
TRBJ1-6 | 15 | . | TRBV21-1 | once | TGTGCCAGTGCTATAAGACCAGGGAATTATTCACCCCTCCACTTT | CASAIRPGNYSPLHF
TRBJ2-4 | 21 | . | TRBV10-3 | once | TGTGCCATCAGTGAGTCGGGGCACTCCACCCATCCCATTTTAGCCAAAAACATTCAGTACTTC | CAISESGHSTHPILAKNIQYF
TRBJ2-7 | 15 | TRBD1 | TRBV2 | . | TGTGCCAGCAGTGGGATCTCGACAGGGGTCGACGAGCAGTACTTC | CASSGISTGVDEQYF
TRBJ1-4 | 14 | TRBD1 | TRBV2 | once | TGTGCCAGCAGGGACAGGGGTGGTAATGAAAAACTGTTTTTT | CASRDRGGNEKLFF
TRBJ2-6 | 19 | . | TRBV4-1 | . | TGCGCCCCCAGCCACGGGGGAGGGGGGGCCGAACCGTGGGCCAACGTCCTGACTTTC | CAPSHGGGGAEPWANVLTF
TRBJ2-1 | 14 | TRBD2 | TRBV19 | . | TGTGCCAGTACTCCCGGGACTAACTACAATGAGCAGTTCTTC | CASTPGTNYNEQFF
TRBJ1-1 | 18 | . | TRBV21-1 | . | TGTGCCAGTCTATTGCCGGGACAGGGGGATTTTTTGGGCACTGAAGCTTTCTTT | CASLLPGQGDFLGTEAFF
TRBJ1-2 | 15 | . | TRBV28 | . | TGTGCCAGCAGTCAGCGACAGAGCTCCGGCTATGGCTACACCTTC | CASSQRQSSGYGYTF
TRBJ1-1 | 14 | TRBD1 | TRBV6-6 | . | TGTGCCAGCAGTTACTCCACAGGGGGCACTGAAGCTTTCTTT | CASSYSTGGTEAFF
TRBJ2-5 | 19 | TRBD1 | TRBV23-1 | . | TGCGCCAGCAGTCAGTCCGAAACTCACAGGGGCCGCCTCAAAGAGACCCAGTACTTC | CASSQSETHRGRLKETQYF
TRBJ1-4 | 14 | TRBD1 | TRBV29-1 | . | TGCAGCGTTTGGTCCGGGGACAGTAAGGAAAAACTGTTTTTT | CSVWSGDSKEKLFF
TRBJ2-5 | 15 | TRBD2 | TRBV29-1 | . | TGCAGCGCCGGGCTAGCGGGCGAACTCCAAGAGACCCAGTACTTC | CSAGLAGELQETQYF
TRBJ1-3 | 14 | . | TRBV6-5 | . | TGTGCCAGCATCCAGGGGCCCTCTGGAAACACCATATATTTT | CASIQGPSGNTIYF
TRBJ1-1 | 16 | TRBD1 | TRBV27 | medium-sized | TGTGCCAGCAGTCCCGGGACAGGGGTTGGGAACACTGAAGCTTTCTTT | CASSPGTGVGNTEAFF
TRBJ2-2 | 15 | TRBD1 | TRBV5-1 | . | TGCGCCAGCAGCCGGGGACAGGGGGCATCCGGGGAGCTGTTTTTT | CASSRGQGASGELFF
TRBJ2-5 | 12 | . | TRBV6-6 | . | TGTGCCAGCAGATCTACTAGCGAGACCCAGTACTTC | CASRSTSETQYF
TRBJ2-2 | 15 | TRBD1 | TRBV18 | . | TGTGCCAGCTCACCGACAGGGGGCGACACCGGGGAGCTGTTTTTT | CASSPTGGDTGELFF
TRBJ2-3 | 14 | . | TRBV7-6 | . | TGTGCCAGCACCTATCAGGGCAGCACAGATACGCAGTATTTT | CASTYQGSTDTQYF
TRBJ1-1 | 12 | . | TRBV20-1 | . | TGCAGTGCTAGTGGGGGGGAAGCTGAAGCTTTCTTT | CSASGGEAEAFF
TRBJ1-2 | 14 | TRBD1 | TRBV3-1/TRBV3-2 | . | TGTGCCAGCAGCCTACCAGGGGGCGGTTATGGCTACACCTTC | CASSLPGGGYGYTF
TRBJ1-1 | 15 | TRBD1 | TRBV19 | . | TGTGCCAGTAGTAGGCCTAGGACAGGGACCACTGAAGCTTTCTTT | CASSRPRTGTTEAFF
TRBJ1-1 | 14 | TRBD1 | TRBV28 | . | TGTGCCAGCAGTCAACAGGGGATGGGCACTGAAGCTTTCTTT | CASSQQGMGTEAFF
TRBJ1-2 | 13 | TRBD1 | TRBV12-3/TRBV12-4 | . | TGTGCCAGCACTAGGGACAGGCGCTATGGCTACACCTTC | CASTRDRRYGYTF
TRBJ1-1 | 10 | . | TRBV20-1 | . | TGCAGTGCTAGTCAGTCTGAAGCTTTCTTT | CSASQSEAFF
TRBJ1-6 | 12 | TRBD1 | TRBV25-1 | . | TGTGCCAGCAAAACGGACAGGACCCCCCTCCACTTT | CASKTDRTPLHF
TRBJ1-4 | 16 | . | TRBV5-1 | . | TGCGCCAGCAGCTTTCGTCTACAGGGAACTAATGAAAAACTGTTTTTT | CASSFRLQGTNEKLFF
TRBJ1-1 | 13 | . | TRBV12-3/TRBV12-4 | . | TGTGCCAGCAGTTTAAGTGAGGGCACTGAAGCTTTCTTT | CASSLSEGTEAFF
TRBJ2-2 | 15 | . | TRBV7-6 | . | TGTGCCAGCAGCTTAAGTGCAGCGAACACCGGGGAGCTGTTTTTT | CASSLSAANTGELFF
TRBJ1-4 | 15 | . | TRBV9 | . | TGTGCCAGCAGCGTAATGGGGGCTACTAATGAAAAACTGTTTTTT | CASSVMGATNEKLFF
TRBJ2-7 | 15 | . | TRBV7-6 | . | TGTGCCAGCAGCTCGTCCGACGGGGTACTTTACGAGCAGTACTTC | CASSSSDGVLYEQYF
TRBJ2-5 | 16 | TRBD2 | TRBV7-8 | . | TGTGCCAGCAGGAATCCCAGGCGGGAGGGCCGCGAGACCCAGTACTTC | CASRNPRREGRETQYF
TRBJ2-5 | 18 | TRBD1 | TRBV7-6 | . | TGTGCCAGCAGCTTAGGTATTGGACAGGGGGTTGTTCAAGAGACCCAGTACTTC | CASSLGIGQGVVQETQYF
TRBJ2-3 | 15 | . | TRBV7-3 | . | TGTGCCAGCAGAAAAAGTGAGAGGAGCACAGATACGCAGTATTTT | CASRKSERSTDTQYF
TRBJ1-2 | 15 | . | TRBV5-6 | . | TGTGCCAGCAGGTTTGGTGGAGGGCCCATCCTTGGCTACACCTTC | CASRFGGGPILGYTF
TRBJ2-1 | 13 | . | TRBV18 | once | TGTGCCAGCTCACCGGGCTCACAGGGTGAGCAGTTCTTC | CASSPGSQGEQFF
TRBJ2-1 | 13 | . | TRBV21-1 | . | TGTGCCACCACCCGACGGGGAGTCGATGAGCAGTTCTTC | CATTRRGVDEQFF
TRBJ1-6 | 12 | . | TRBV3-1/TRBV3-2 | . | TGTGCCAGCAGCCATCCGAATTCACCCCTCCACTTT | CASSHPNSPLHF
TRBJ2-2 | 12 | . | TRBV11-2 | . | TGTGCCAGCAGCCCCTTCCTCGGGGAGCTGTTTTTT | CASSPFLGELFF
TRBJ1-1 | 12 | . | TRBV7-9 | . | TGTGCCAGCAGCTTACAAAACACTGAAGCTTTCTTT | CASSLQNTEAFF
TRBJ2-1 | 15 | . | TRBV5-6 | once | TGTGCCAGCAGCTTGGAGGGGGGGTTCTACAATGAGCAGTTCTTC | CASSLEGGFYNEQFF
TRBJ1-1 | 17 | TRBD1 | TRBV19 | . | TGTGCCAGTAGTATTTTGACAGGGGGATCCAGGAACACTGAAGCTTTCTTT | CASSILTGGSRNTEAFF
TRBJ2-4 | 17 | TRBD1 | TRBV7-2 | . | TGTGCCAGCAGCTCGGCATCGACAGGGCTAGCCAAAAACATTCAGTACTTC | CASSSASTGLAKNIQYF
TRBJ2-7 | 14 | TRBD1 | TRBV6-5 | . | TGTGCCACCAGGAGTGGGACAGGGTTAATTCGGCAGTACTTC | CATRSGTGLIRQYF
TRBJ1-1 | 13 | . | TRBV5-1 | . | TGCGCCAGCAGACTTCAGGTGAACACTGAAGCTTTCTTT | CASRLQVNTEAFF
TRBJ1-2 | 14 | . | TRBV5-4 | . | TGTGCCAGCAGCTCACCCGGACAAGCCTATGGCTACACCTTC | CASSSPGQAYGYTF
TRBJ1-3 | 14 | . | TRBV11-3 | . | TGTGCCAGCAGCCCCCAGGGGAGCGGAAACACCATATATTTT | CASSPQGSGNTIYF
TRBJ2-7 | 14 | TRBD1 | TRBV19 | once | TGTGCCAGTAGTATTGGACAGGGGGACTACGAGCAGTACTTC | CASSIGQGDYEQYF
TRBJ1-2 | 15 | TRBD1 | TRBV18 | . | TGTGCCAGCTCACCTGAAGACAGGGGCAACTATGGCTACACCTTC | CASSPEDRGNYGYTF
TRBJ2-7 | 13 | TRBD1 | TRBV6-5 | . | TGTGCCAGCAGTCCGACAGGGGGATACGAGCAGTACTTC | CASSPTGGYEQYF
TRBJ2-5 | 14 | . | TRBV21-1 | . | TGTGCCAGCAGCAAACAGGGGACCCAAGAGACCCAGTACTTC | CASSKQGTQETQYF